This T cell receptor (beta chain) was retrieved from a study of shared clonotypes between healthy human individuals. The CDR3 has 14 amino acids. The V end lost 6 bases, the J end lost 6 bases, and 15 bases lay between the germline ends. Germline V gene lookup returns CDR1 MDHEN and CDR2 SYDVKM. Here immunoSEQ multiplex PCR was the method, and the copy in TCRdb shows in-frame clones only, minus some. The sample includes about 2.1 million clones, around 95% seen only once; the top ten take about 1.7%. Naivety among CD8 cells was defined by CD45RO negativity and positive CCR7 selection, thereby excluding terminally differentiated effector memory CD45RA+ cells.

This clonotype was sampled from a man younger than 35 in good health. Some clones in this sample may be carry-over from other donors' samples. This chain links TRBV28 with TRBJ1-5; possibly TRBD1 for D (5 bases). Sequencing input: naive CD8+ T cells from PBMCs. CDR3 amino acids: CASRYRGPPQPQHF. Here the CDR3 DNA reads TGTGCCAGCAGATACCGGGGCCCCCCTCAGCCCCAGCATTTT.